These T cell receptor beta chains were read from a single sample in a study of Ad26.COV2.S vaccination and SARS-CoV-2 variants. The method was immunoSEQ multiplex PCR; TCRdb's version includes in-frame clones alone and lacks a portion of them. This sample carries about 350,000 clones, around 88% of them seen once, and the ten largest clones take roughly 4.8%. The sequencing here drew on peripheral blood, taken in a trial of Ad26.COV2.S vaccine versus placebo. Receptors were obtained from a person aged 18-60 years who received the Ad26.COV2.S COVID-19 vaccine or a placebo. CDR3s include the opening cysteine and the closing phenylalanine or tryptophan. A D gene is named only where the DNA matches it firmly. Clone size is given for some rows only: seen once, a few or many times, or a class if the clone is expanded.

v_call: TRBV5-6; j_call: TRBJ2-2; clone_size: -; d_call: -; cdr3_aa: CASSLDNGELFF; cdr3_nt: TGTGCCAGCAGCTTGGACAACGGGGAGCTGTTTTTT
v_call: TRBV3-1/TRBV3-2; j_call: TRBJ2-5; clone_size: once; d_call: TRBD2; cdr3_aa: CASSQAQREDQETQYF; cdr3_nt: TGTGCCAGCAGCCAAGCACAGCGGGAGGACCAAGAGACCCAGTACTTC
v_call: TRBV30; j_call: TRBJ2-5; clone_size: -; d_call: -; cdr3_aa: CAWSILSGQETQYF; cdr3_nt: TGTGCCTGGAGTATTCTCAGCGGCCAAGAGACCCAGTACTTC
v_call: TRBV4-1; j_call: TRBJ2-5; clone_size: -; d_call: -; cdr3_aa: CASSPIIVGGETQYF; cdr3_nt: TGCGCCAGCAGCCCCATAATAGTGGGCGGGGAGACCCAGTACTTC
v_call: TRBV13; j_call: TRBJ2-3; clone_size: -; d_call: -; cdr3_aa: CASSFSSGKKTDTQYF; cdr3_nt: TGTGCCAGCAGCTTTTCCTCCGGCAAAAAAACAGATACGCAGTATTTT
v_call: TRBV9; j_call: TRBJ2-2; clone_size: -; d_call: TRBD1; cdr3_aa: CASSRTGGKTGELFF; cdr3_nt: TGTGCCAGCAGCCGGACAGGGGGCAAGACCGGGGAGCTGTTTTTT
v_call: TRBV2; j_call: TRBJ2-7; clone_size: -; d_call: -; cdr3_aa: CASSRDSSSYEQYF; cdr3_nt: TGTGCCAGCAGTCGGGACTCGAGCTCCTACGAGCAGTACTTC
v_call: TRBV5-1; j_call: TRBJ2-7; clone_size: -; d_call: -; cdr3_aa: CASSSPGRLPYEQYF; cdr3_nt: TGCGCCAGCAGCTCTCCGGGTAGGCTCCCCTACGAGCAGTACTTC
v_call: TRBV5-1; j_call: TRBJ2-7; clone_size: -; d_call: -; cdr3_aa: CASSLVDDSAYEQYF; cdr3_nt: TGCGCCAGCAGCTTGGTGGATGACAGTGCCTACGAGCAGTACTTC
v_call: TRBV19; j_call: TRBJ2-2; clone_size: -; d_call: -; cdr3_aa: CASSIASTGELFF; cdr3_nt: TGTGCCAGTAGTATAGCCTCCACCGGGGAGCTGTTTTTT
v_call: TRBV27; j_call: TRBJ2-2; clone_size: -; d_call: -; cdr3_aa: CASSIDAATGELFF; cdr3_nt: TGTGCCAGCAGCATCGACGCGGCAACCGGGGAGCTGTTTTTT
v_call: TRBV12-3/TRBV12-4; j_call: TRBJ1-5; clone_size: few; d_call: -; cdr3_aa: CASSFDRHQPQHF; cdr3_nt: TGTGCCAGCAGTTTTGACAGACATCAGCCCCAGCATTTT
v_call: TRBV5-6; j_call: TRBJ2-7; clone_size: -; d_call: TRBD2; cdr3_aa: CASSRGGTYEQYF; cdr3_nt: TGTGCCAGCAGCCGCGGGGGGACCTACGAGCAGTACTTC
v_call: TRBV11-3; j_call: TRBJ2-7; clone_size: -; d_call: -; cdr3_aa: CASSLDQLDVKYF; cdr3_nt: TGTGCCAGCAGCTTAGATCAATTGGACGTAAAGTACTTC
v_call: TRBV10-3; j_call: TRBJ2-7; clone_size: many; d_call: TRBD2; cdr3_aa: CAISEASGGYEQYF; cdr3_nt: TGTGCCATCAGCGAAGCTAGCGGGGGATACGAGCAGTACTTC
v_call: TRBV5-6; j_call: TRBJ2-7; clone_size: -; d_call: -; cdr3_aa: CASSLGYEQYF; cdr3_nt: TGTGCCAGCAGCTTGGGTTACGAGCAGTACTTC
v_call: TRBV27; j_call: TRBJ1-1; clone_size: -; d_call: -; cdr3_aa: CASSLQISDEAFF; cdr3_nt: TGTGCCAGCAGTCTCCAGATCAGCGATGAAGCTTTCTTT
v_call: TRBV19; j_call: TRBJ2-7; clone_size: -; d_call: -; cdr3_aa: CASSRFGDKPYEQYF; cdr3_nt: TGTGCCAGTAGTCGGTTCGGTGACAAACCCTACGAGCAGTACTTC
v_call: TRBV5-5; j_call: TRBJ1-2; clone_size: -; d_call: -; cdr3_aa: CASSLDAGVIYGYTF; cdr3_nt: TGTGCCAGCAGCTTGGATGCGGGGGTGATCTATGGCTACACCTTC